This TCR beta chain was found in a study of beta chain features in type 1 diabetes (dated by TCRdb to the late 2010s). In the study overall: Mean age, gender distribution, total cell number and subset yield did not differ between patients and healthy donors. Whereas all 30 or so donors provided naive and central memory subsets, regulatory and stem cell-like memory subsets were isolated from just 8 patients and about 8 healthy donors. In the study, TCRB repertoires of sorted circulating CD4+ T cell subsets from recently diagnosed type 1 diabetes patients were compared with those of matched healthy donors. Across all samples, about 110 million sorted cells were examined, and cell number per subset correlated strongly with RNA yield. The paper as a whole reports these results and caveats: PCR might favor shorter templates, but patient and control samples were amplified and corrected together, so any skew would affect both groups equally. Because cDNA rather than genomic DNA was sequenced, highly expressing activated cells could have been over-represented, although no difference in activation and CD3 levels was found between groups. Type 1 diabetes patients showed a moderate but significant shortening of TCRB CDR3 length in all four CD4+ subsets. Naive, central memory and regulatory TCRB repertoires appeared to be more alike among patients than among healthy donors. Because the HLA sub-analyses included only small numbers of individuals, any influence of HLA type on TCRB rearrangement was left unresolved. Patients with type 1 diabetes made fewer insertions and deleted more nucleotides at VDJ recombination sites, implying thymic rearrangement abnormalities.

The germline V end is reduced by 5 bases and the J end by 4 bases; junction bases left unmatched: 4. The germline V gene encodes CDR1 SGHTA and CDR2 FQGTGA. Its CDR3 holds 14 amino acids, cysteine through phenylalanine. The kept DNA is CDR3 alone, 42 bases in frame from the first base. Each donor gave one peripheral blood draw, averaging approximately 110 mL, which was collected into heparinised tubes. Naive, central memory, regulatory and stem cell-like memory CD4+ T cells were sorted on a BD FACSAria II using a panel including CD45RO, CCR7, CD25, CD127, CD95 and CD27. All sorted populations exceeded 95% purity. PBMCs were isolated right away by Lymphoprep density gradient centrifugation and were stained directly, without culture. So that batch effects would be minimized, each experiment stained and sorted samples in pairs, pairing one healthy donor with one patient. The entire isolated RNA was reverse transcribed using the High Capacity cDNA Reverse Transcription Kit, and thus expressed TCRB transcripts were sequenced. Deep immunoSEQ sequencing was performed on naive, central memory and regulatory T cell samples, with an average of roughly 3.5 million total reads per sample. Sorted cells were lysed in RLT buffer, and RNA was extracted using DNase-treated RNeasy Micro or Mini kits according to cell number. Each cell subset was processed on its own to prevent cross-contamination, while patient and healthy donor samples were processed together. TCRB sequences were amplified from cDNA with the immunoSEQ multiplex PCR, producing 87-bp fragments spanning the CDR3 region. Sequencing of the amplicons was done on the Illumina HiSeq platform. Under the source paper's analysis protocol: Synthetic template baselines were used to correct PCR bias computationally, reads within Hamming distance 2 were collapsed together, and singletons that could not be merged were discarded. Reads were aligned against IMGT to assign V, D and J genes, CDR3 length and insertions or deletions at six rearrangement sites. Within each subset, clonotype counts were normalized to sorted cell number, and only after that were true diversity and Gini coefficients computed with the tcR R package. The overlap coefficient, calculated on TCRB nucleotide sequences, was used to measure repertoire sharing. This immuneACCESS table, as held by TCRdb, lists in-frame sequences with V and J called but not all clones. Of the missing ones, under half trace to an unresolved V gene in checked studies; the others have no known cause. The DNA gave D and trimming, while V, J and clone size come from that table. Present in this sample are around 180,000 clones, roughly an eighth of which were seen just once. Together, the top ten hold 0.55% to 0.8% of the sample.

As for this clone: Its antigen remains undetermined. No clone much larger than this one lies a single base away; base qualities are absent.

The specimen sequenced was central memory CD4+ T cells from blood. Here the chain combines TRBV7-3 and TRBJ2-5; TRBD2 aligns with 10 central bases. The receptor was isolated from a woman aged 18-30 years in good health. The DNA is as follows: TGTGCCAGCAGCCTTCTAGCGGGAGTAGAGACCCAGTACTTC. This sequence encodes CASSLLAGVETQYF.